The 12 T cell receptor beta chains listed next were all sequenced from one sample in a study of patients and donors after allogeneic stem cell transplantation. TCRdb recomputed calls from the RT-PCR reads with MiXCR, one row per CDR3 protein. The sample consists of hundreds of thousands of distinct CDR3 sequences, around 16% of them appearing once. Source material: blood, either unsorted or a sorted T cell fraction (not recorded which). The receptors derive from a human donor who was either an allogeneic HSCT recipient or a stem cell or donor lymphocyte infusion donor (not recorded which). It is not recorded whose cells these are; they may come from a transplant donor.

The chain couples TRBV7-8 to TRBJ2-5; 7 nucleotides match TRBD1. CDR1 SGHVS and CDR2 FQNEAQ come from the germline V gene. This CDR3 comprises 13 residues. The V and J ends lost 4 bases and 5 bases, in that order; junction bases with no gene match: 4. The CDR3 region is CASSWTGGETQYF. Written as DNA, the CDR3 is TGTGCCAGCAGCTGGACAGGCGGGGAGACCCAGTACTTC.

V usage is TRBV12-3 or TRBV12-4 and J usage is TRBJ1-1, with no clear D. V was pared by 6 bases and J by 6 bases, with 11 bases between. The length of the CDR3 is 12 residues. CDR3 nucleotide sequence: TGTGCCAGCAGAGGCCCTGCACCTGAAGCTTTCTTT. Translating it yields CASRGPAPEAFF.

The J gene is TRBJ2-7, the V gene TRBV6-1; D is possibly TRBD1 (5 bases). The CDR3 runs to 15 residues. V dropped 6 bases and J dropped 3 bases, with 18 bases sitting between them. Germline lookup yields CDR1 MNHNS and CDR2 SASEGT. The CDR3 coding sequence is TGTGCCAGCAGCTCCGGACACCTGAGTAACTACGAGCAGTACTTC. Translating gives CASSSGHLSNYEQYF.

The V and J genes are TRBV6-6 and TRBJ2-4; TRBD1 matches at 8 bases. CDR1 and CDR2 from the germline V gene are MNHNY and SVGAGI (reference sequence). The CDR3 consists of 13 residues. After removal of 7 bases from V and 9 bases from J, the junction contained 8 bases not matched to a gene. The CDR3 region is CASNRQGLGIQYF. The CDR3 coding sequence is TGTGCCAGCAACAGACAGGGGTTAGGCATTCAGTACTTC.

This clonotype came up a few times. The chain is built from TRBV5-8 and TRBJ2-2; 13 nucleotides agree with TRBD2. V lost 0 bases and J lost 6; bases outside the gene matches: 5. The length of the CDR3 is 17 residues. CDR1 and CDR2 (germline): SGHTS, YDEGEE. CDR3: CASSLGRLAGGSGELFF. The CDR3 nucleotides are TGTGCCAGCAGCTTGGGCCGACTAGCGGGAGGTTCCGGGGAGCTGTTTTTT.

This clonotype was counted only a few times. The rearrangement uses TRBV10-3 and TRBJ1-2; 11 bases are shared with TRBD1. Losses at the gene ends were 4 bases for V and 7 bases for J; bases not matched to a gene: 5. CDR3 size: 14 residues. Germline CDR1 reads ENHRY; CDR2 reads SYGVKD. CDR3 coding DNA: TGTGCCATCAGTGCGGACAGGGGGCGGTTTGGCTACACCTTC. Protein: CAISADRGRFGYTF.

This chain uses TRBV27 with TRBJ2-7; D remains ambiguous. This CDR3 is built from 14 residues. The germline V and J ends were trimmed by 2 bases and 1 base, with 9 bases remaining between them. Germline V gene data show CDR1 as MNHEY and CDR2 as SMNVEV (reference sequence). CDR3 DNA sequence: TGTGCCAGCAGTTTAGTGGACGGTTCCTACGAGCAGTACTTC. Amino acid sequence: CASSLVDGSYEQYF.

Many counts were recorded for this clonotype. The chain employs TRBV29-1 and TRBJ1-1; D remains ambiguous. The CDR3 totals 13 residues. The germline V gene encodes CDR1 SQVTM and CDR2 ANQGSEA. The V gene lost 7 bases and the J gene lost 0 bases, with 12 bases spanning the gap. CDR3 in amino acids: CSGQQDLNTEAFF. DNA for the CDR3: TGCAGCGGACAACAAGATTTGAACACTGAAGCTTTCTTT.

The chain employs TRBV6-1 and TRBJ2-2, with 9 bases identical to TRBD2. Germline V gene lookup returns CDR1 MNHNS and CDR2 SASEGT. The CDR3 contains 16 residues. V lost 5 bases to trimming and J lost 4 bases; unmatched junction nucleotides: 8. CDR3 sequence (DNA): TGTGCCAGCAGTCCTCTAAGGCGGGGGGGCACCGGGGAGCTGTTTTTT. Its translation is CASSPLRRGGTGELFF.

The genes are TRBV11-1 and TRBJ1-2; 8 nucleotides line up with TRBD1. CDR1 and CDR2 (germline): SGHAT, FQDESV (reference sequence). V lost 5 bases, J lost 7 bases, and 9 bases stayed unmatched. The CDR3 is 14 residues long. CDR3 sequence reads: CASSPDRVGPGYTF. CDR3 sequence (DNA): TGTGCCAGCAGCCCGGACAGGGTCGGTCCTGGCTACACCTTC.

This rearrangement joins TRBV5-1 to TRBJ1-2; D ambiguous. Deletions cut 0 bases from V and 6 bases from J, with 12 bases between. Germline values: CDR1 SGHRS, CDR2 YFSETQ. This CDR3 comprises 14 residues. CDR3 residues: CASSLAREGDGYTF. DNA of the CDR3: TGCGCCAGCAGCTTGGCCCGGGAGGGTGATGGCTACACCTTC.

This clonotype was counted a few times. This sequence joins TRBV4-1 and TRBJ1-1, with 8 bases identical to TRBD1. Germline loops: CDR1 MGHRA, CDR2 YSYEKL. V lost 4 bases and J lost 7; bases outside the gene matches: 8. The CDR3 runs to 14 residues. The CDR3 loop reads CASSRPQGEDEAFF. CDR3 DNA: TGCGCCAGCAGCCGACCACAGGGGGAGGATGAAGCTTTCTTT.